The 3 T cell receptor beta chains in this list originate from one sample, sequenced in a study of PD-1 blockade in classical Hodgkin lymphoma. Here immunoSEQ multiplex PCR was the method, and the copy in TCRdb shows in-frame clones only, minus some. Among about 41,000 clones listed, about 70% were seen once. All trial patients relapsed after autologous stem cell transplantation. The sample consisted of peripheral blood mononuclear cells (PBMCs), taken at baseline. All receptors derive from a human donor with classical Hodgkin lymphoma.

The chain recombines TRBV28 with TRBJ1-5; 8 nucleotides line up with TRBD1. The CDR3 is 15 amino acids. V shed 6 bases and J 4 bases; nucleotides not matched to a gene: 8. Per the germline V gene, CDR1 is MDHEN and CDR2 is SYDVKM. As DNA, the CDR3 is TGTGCCAGCAGCTCGGACAGGGACTATAATCAGCCCCAGCATTTT. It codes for CASSSDRDYNQPQHF.

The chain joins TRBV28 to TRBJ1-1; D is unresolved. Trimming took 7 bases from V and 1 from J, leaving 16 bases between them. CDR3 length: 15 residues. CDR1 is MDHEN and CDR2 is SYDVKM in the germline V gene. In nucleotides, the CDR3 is TGTGCCAGCACCCTCCCCCGGGCAGGGAACACTGAAGCTTTCTTT. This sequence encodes CASTLPRAGNTEAFF.

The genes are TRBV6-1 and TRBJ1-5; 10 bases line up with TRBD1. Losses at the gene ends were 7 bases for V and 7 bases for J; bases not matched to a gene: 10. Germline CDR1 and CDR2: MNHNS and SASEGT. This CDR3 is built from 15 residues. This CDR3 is CASIRGTGVDQPQHF. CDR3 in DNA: TGTGCCAGCATCCGGGGGACAGGGGTCGACCAGCCCCAGCATTTT.